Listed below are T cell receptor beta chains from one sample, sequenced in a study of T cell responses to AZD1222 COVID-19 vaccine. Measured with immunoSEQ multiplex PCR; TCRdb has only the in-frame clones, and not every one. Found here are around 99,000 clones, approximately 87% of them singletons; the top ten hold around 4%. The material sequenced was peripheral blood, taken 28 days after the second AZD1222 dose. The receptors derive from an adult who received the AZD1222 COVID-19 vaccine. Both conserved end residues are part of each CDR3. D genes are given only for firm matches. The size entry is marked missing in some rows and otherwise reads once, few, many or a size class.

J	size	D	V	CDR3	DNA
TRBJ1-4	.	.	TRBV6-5	CASKGRINEKLFF	TGTGCCAGCAAAGGACGGATTAATGAAAAACTGTTTTTT
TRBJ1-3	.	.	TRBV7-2	CASSVGGTGNTIYF	TGTGCCAGCAGCGTAGGGGGGACTGGAAACACCATATATTTT
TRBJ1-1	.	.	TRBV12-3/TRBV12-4	CAIEGGANTEAFF	TGTGCCATCGAGGGGGGCGCGAACACTGAAGCTTTCTTT
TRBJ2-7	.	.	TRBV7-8	CASSPGGVRSYEQYF	TGTGCCAGCAGCCCCGGGGGAGTCCGCTCCTACGAGCAGTACTTC
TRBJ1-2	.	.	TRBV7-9	CASSFQRTGNYGYTF	TGTGCCAGCAGCTTCCAAAGGACGGGTAACTATGGCTACACCTTC
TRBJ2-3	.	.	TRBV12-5	CASGLVLDKTDTQYF	TGTGCTAGTGGTTTGGTACTGGACAAAACAGATACGCAGTATTTT
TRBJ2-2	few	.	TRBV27	CASSSGLMTTGELFF	TGTGCCAGCAGTTCGGGACTCATGACCACCGGGGAGCTGTTTTTT
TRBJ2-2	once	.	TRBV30	CAWSVLTRSGELFF	TGTGCCTGGAGTGTATTGACTAGGTCCGGGGAGCTGTTTTTT
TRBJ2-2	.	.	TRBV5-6	CASSLEGTLNTGELFF	TGTGCCAGCAGCTTGGAAGGGACTTTGAACACCGGGGAGCTGTTTTTT
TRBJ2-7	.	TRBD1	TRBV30	CACGQGDEQYF	TGTGCCTGTGGACAGGGGGACGAGCAGTACTTC
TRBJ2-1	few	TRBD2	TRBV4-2	CASSQGPSGSSYNEQFF	TGTGCCAGCAGCCAAGGCCCTAGCGGGAGCTCCTACAATGAGCAGTTCTTC
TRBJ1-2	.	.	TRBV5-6	CASSLAWLGGLDGYTF	TGTGCCAGCAGCTTGGCGTGGTTGGGAGGGTTAGATGGCTACACCTTC
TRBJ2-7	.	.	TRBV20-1	CSASIPVSEQYF	TGCAGTGCTAGTATCCCGGTCTCGGAGCAGTACTTC
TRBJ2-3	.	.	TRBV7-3	CASSLEREGGDTQYF	TGTGCCAGCAGCTTAGAGCGAGAGGGTGGAGATACGCAGTATTTT
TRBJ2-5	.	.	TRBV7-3	CASSLNGRGQETQYF	TGTGCCAGCAGCTTAAACGGCAGGGGCCAAGAGACCCAGTACTTC
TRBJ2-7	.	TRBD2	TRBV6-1	CASSGTSGRSSYEQYF	TGTGCCAGCAGTGGGACTAGCGGGAGGTCCTCCTACGAGCAGTACTTC
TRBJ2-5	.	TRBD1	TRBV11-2	CASSLGQGQETQYF	TGTGCCAGCAGCCTCGGACAGGGACAAGAGACCCAGTACTTC
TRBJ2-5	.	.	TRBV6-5	CASTPGPNGETQYF	TGTGCCAGCACCCCGGGACCGAACGGGGAGACCCAGTACTTC
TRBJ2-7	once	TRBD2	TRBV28	CASRYSGSLPEQYF	TGTGCCAGCAGATACAGCGGGAGTCTCCCCGAGCAGTACTTC
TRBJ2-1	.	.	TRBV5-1	CASSLVGERYNEQFF	TGCGCCAGCAGCTTGGTAGGCGAGCGGTACAATGAGCAGTTCTTC
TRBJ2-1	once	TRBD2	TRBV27	CASSLGGRGGNEQFF	TGTGCCAGCAGTTTAGGTGGGAGGGGAGGGAATGAGCAGTTCTTC
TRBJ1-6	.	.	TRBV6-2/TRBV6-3	CASSQVAGGSPLHF	TGTGCCAGCAGTCAGGTCGCGGGAGGATCACCCCTCCACTTT
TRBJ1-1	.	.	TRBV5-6	CASSLDGVWSIITEAFF	TGTGCCAGCAGCTTGGATGGGGTTTGGTCGATCATCACTGAAGCTTTCTTT
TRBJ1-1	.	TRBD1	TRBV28	CASTSGTVNTEAFF	TGTGCCAGCACCTCCGGGACAGTTAACACTGAAGCTTTCTTT
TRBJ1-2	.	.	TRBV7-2	CASREAGRYGYTF	TGTGCCAGCAGGGAAGCGGGCAGGTATGGCTACACCTTC
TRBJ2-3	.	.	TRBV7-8	CASSWKTGSTDTQYF	TGTGCCAGCAGCTGGAAAACAGGGTCGACAGATACGCAGTATTTT
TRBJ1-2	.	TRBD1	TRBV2	CASRPGQGSYGYTF	TGTGCCAGCAGGCCTGGACAGGGGAGCTATGGCTACACCTTC
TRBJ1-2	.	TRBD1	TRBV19	CASSTPGQGSGYTF	TGTGCCAGTAGTACCCCGGGACAGGGGTCGGGCTACACCTTC
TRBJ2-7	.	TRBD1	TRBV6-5	CASSYSRTGDEQYF	TGTGCCAGCAGTTACTCGAGGACAGGGGACGAGCAGTACTTC
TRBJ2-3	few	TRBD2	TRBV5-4	CASSYRTSGGLSTDTQYF	TGTGCCAGCAGCTATCGGACTAGCGGGGGCCTTAGCACAGATACGCAGTATTTT
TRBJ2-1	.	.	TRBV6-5	CASRPGVGNEQFF	TGTGCCAGCAGGCCAGGGGTTGGCAATGAGCAGTTCTTC
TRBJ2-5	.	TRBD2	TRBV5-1	CASSPREVGETQYF	TGCGCCAGCAGCCCGCGGGAGGTTGGAGAGACCCAGTACTTC
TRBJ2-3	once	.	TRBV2	CASSEAGSTDTQYF	TGTGCCAGCAGTGAAGCGGGGAGCACAGATACGCAGTATTTT
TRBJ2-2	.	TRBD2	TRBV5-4	CASSPGLAGVNTGELFF	TGTGCCAGCAGCCCCGGACTAGCGGGGGTGAACACCGGGGAGCTGTTTTTT
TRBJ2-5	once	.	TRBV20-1	CSAGETQYF	TGCAGTGCCGGAGAGACCCAGTACTTC
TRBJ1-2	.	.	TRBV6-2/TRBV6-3	CASSRTFRDSYGYTF	TGTGCCAGCAGTCGAACTTTCAGGGACTCCTATGGCTACACCTTC